One TCR beta chain is described in this entry. Generated by immunoSEQ multiplex PCR, the TCRdb table keeps only in-frame clones and is missing some. The sample has about 330,000 clones; 80% to 90% are singletons. The data stem from a study of shared clonotypes between healthy human individuals. The CDR3 loop spans 16 amino acids. The ends were cut back, 3 bases at V and 4 bases at J, with 16 bases in the middle. The germline V gene has CDR1 SGDLS and CDR2 YYNGEE. The chain carries TRBV9 and TRBJ2-2; no clear D gene. The clonotype comes from a man aged 18 to 35 in good health. Material for sequencing was memory CD8+ T cells sorted from blood. Subset given: CD45RO+ cells pooled with CCR7-negative TemRA cells. The CDR3 nucleotides are TGTGCCAGCAGCGGACCAGTGCGGAGAATCACCGGGGAGCTGTTTTTT. Its translation: CASSGPVRRITGELFF.